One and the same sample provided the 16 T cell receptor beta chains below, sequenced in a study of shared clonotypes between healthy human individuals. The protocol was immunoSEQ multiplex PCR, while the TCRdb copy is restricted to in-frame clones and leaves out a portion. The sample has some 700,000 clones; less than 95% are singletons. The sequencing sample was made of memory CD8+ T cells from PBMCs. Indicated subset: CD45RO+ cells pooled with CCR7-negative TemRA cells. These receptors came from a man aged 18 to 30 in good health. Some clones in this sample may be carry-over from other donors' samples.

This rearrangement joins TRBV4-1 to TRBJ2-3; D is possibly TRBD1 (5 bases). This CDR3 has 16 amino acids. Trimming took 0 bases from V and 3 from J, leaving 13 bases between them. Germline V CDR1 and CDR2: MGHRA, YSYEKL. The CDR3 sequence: CASSQDRQGWTDTQYF. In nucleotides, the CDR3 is TGCGCCAGCAGCCAAGATAGGCAGGGATGGACAGATACGCAGTATTTT.

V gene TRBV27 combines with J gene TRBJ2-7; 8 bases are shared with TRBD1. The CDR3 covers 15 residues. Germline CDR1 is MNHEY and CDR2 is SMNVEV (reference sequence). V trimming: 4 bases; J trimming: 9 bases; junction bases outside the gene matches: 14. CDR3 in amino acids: CASSYAGQGASGQYF. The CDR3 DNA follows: TGTGCCAGCAGTTACGCCGGACAGGGAGCCTCCGGGCAGTACTTC.

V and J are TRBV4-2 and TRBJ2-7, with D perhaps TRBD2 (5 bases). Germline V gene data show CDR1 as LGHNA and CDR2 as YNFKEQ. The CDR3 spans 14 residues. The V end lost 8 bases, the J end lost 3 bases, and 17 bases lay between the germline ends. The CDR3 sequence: CASSPRGAGYEQYF. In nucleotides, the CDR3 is TGTGCCAGCTCACCGCGAGGTGCGGGCTACGAGCAGTACTTC.

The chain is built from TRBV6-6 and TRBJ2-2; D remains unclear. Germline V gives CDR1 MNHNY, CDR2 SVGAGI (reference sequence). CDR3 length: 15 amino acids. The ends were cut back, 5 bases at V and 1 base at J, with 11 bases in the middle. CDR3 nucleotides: TGTGCCAGCAGTGATTGGCGATTGAACACCGGGGAGCTGTTTTTT. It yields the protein CASSDWRLNTGELFF.

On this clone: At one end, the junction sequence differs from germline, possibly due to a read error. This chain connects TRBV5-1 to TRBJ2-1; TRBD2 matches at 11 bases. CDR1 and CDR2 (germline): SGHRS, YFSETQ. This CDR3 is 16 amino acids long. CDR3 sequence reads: CAGSAPGLAAYNEQFF. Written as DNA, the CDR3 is TGCGCCGGCAGCGCACCGGGACTAGCGGCTTACAATGAGCAGTTCTTC.

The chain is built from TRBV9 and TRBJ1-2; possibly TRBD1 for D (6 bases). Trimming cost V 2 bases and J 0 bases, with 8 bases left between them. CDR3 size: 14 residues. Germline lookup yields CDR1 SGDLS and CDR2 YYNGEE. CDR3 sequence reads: CASSVRTANYGYTF. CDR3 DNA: TGTGCCAGCAGCGTCCGGACAGCTAACTATGGCTACACCTTC.

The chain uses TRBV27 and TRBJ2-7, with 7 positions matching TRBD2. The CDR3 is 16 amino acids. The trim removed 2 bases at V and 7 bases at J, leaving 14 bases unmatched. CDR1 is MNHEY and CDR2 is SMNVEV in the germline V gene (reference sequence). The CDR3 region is CASSLGPGRGLREQYF. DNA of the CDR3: TGTGCCAGCAGTTTAGGACCGGGGCGGGGGTTGAGGGAGCAGTACTTC.

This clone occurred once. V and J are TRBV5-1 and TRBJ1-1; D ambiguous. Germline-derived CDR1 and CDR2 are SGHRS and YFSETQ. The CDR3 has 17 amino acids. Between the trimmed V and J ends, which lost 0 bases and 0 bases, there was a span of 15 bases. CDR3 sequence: CASSLVQEGLMNTEAFF. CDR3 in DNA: TGCGCCAGCAGCTTGGTCCAGGAGGGCCTCATGAACACTGAAGCTTTCTTT.

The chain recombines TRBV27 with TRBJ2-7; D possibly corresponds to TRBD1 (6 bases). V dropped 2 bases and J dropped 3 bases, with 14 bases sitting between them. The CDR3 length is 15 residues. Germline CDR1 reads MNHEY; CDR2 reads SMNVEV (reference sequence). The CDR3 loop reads CASSLTGHSFYEQYF. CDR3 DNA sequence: TGTGCCAGCAGTTTAACGGGACATAGTTTCTACGAGCAGTACTTC.

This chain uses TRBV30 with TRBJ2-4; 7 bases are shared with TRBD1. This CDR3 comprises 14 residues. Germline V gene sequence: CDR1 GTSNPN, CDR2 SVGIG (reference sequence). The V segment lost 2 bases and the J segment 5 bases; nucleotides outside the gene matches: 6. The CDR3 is CAWSKGQGENIQYF. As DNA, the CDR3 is TGTGCCTGGAGTAAGGGGCAGGGGGAAAACATTCAGTACTTC.

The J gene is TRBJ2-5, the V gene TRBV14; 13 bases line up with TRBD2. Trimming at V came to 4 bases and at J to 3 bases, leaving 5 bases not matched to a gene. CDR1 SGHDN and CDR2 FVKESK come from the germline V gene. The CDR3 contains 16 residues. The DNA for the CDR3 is TGTGCCAGCAGCCCGGGGACTAGCGGGATAGAAGAGACCCAGTACTTC. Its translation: CASSPGTSGIEETQYF. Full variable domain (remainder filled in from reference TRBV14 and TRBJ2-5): EAGVTQFPSHSVIEKGQTVTLRCDPISGHDNLYWYRRVMGKEIKFLLHFVKESKQDESGMPNNRFLAERTGGTYSTLKVQPAELEDSGVYFCASSPGTSGIEETQYFGPGTRLLVL.

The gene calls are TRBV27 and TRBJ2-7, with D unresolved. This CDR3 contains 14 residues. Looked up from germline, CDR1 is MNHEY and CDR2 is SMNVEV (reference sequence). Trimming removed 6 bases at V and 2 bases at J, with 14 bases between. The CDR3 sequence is CASSPHSQTYEQYF. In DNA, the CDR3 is TGTGCCAGCAGCCCCCATTCGCAGACCTACGAGCAGTACTTC.

CDR3 protein: CASSPAGQRHGYTF. In DNA, the CDR3 is TGTGCCAGCAGCCCGGCGGGACAGCGCCATGGCTACACCTTC. This chain joins TRBV27 and TRBJ1-2, with TRBD1 identical over 7 bases. CDR1 is MNHEY, CDR2 SMNVEV, per germline (reference sequence). J lost 6 bases, V lost 6 bases, and 10 bases had no gene match. The CDR3 extends over 14 amino acids.

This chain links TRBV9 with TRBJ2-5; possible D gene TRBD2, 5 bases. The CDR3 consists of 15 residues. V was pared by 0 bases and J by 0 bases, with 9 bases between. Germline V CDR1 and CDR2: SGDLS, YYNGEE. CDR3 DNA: TGTGCCAGCAGCGTAGGCGCGGGCCACCAAGAGACCCAGTACTTC. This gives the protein CASSVGAGHQETQYF.

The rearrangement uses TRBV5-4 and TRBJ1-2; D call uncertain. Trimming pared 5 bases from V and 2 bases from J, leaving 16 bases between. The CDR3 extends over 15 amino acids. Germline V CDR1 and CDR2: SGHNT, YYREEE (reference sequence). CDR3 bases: TGTGCCAGCAGAGGCGATGGACCAAAAAACTATGGCTACACCTTC. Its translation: CASRGDGPKNYGYTF.

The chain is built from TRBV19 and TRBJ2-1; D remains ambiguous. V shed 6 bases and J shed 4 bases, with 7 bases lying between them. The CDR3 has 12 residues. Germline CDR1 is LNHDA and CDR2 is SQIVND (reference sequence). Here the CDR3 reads CASSPPYNEQFF. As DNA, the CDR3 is TGTGCCAGTAGCCCACCTTACAATGAGCAGTTCTTC.